These T cell receptor beta chains were read from a single sample in a study of blood T cell repertoires in COVID-19. Libraries were prepared by immunoSEQ multiplex PCR; TCRdb keeps only in-frame clonotypes and omits some of them. The repertoire consists of about 120,000 clones, with 85% to 90% occurring once and the leading ten covering 3.5% to 4%. Sequencing was performed on peripheral blood. Receptors originate from an older woman with COVID-19, enrolled during active disease. Both conserved end residues are part of each CDR3. A D gene is named only where the DNA matches it firmly. Only part of the rows carry a size: once, few, many, or a class if the clone is expanded.

V	D	size	J	CDR3	DNA
TRBV29-1	NA	NA	TRBJ1-2	CSVAGSGGYTF	TGCAGCGTTGCCGGGTCCGGGGGCTACACCTTC
TRBV27	NA	NA	TRBJ2-1	CASNPVDGAYNEQFF	TGTGCCAGCAACCCTGTAGACGGAGCCTACAATGAGCAGTTCTTC
TRBV11-2	TRBD1	NA	TRBJ2-2	CASSPDRAVDTGELFF	TGTGCCAGCAGCCCAGACAGGGCAGTCGACACCGGGGAGCTGTTTTTT
TRBV14	TRBD1	NA	TRBJ1-2	CASSQVKSRGDGYTF	TGTGCCAGCAGCCAAGTTAAGAGCAGGGGGGATGGCTACACCTTC
TRBV4-2	TRBD1	NA	TRBJ1-5	CASSQADRGAEPQHF	TGTGCCAGCAGCCAGGCAGACAGGGGAGCGGAGCCCCAGCATTTT
TRBV6-5	TRBD1	NA	TRBJ1-2	CASSPTGFGYTF	TGTGCCAGCAGCCCGACAGGGTTTGGCTACACCTTC
TRBV6-5	NA	NA	TRBJ1-1	CASSYRGGMGAFF	TGTGCCAGCAGTTACAGGGGAGGTATGGGAGCTTTCTTT
TRBV6-4	NA	once	TRBJ2-3	CASSEVGAGSTDTQYF	TGTGCCAGCAGTGAGGTGGGCGCAGGGAGCACAGATACGCAGTATTTT
TRBV9	NA	NA	TRBJ1-4	CASSVAPGVFAHEKLFF	TGTGCCAGCAGCGTAGCTCCAGGGGTATTCGCACATGAAAAACTGTTTTTT
TRBV6-5	NA	few	TRBJ2-1	CASSSPYEQFF	TGTGCCAGCAGTTCCCCCTATGAGCAGTTCTTC
TRBV7-9	NA	NA	TRBJ1-1	CASNLGQNTEAFF	TGTGCCAGCAACCTAGGACAGAACACTGAAGCTTTCTTT
TRBV19	NA	once	TRBJ1-1	CASTRSPLNTEAFF	TGTGCCAGTACCAGATCACCCCTGAACACTGAAGCTTTCTTT
TRBV20-1	TRBD2	once	TRBJ2-1	CSASRRGVDEQFF	TGCAGTGCTAGTCGGCGGGGGGTCGATGAGCAGTTCTTC
TRBV4-1	NA	NA	TRBJ1-1	CASSQESPKREREAFF	TGCGCCAGCAGCCAAGAATCCCCTAAACGGGAAAGAGAAGCTTTCTTT
TRBV5-1	NA	NA	TRBJ1-5	CASSPRGGSNQPQHF	TGCGCCAGCAGCCCCCGGGGGGGAAGCAATCAGCCCCAGCATTTT
TRBV4-1	NA	NA	TRBJ2-7	CASSQTGTPNSEQYF	TGCGCCAGCAGCCAAACCGGGACACCCAATAGCGAGCAGTACTTC
TRBV5-1	NA	NA	TRBJ2-6	CASSLVHSGANVLTF	TGCGCCAGCAGCTTGGTTCACTCTGGGGCCAACGTCCTGACTTTC
TRBV7-8	NA	once	TRBJ1-1	CASSLRGPIRESAEAFF	TGTGCCAGCAGCCTTAGAGGGCCTATCCGGGAATCCGCTGAAGCTTTCTTT
TRBV5-1	TRBD2	NA	TRBJ2-1	CASSRGEGPYNEQFF	TGCGCCAGCAGCCGGGGGGAGGGTCCCTACAATGAGCAGTTCTTC
TRBV12-3/TRBV12-4	NA	few	TRBJ2-2	CASSFGLNGELFF	TGTGCCAGCAGTTTTGGCTTAAACGGGGAGCTGTTTTTT